This T cell receptor beta chain was profiled in a study of control samples from healthy donors and cancer patients. The CDR3 contains 16 residues. Losses at the gene ends were 7 bases for V and 4 bases for J; bases not matched to a gene: 13. Germline CDR1 reads LNHDA; CDR2 reads SQIVND (reference sequence). Sequencing was performed with immunoSEQ multiplex PCR; in TCRdb, only in-frame clones are kept and a portion is missing. The data show approximately 110,000 clones, approximately 83% seen once. In its sample, this clone was seen once. The sequenced sample consisted of blood. The chain carries TRBV19 and TRBJ2-1, with 7 bases aligning to TRBD2. The sequence came from a woman aged 50 to 60 in good health. CDR3 protein: CASTPLAAGSYNEQFF. As DNA, the CDR3 is TGTGCCAGTACACCCCTTGCAGCGGGGTCTTACAATGAGCAGTTCTTC.